This T cell receptor (beta chain) was sequenced for a study of regulatory T cells in long-lasting Graves disease. This CDR3 contains 14 residues. The ends were cut back, 6 bases at V and 3 bases at J, with 11 bases in the middle. Germline lookup yields CDR1 KGHDR and CDR2 SFDVKD. Details on this clonotype: The antigen remains unidentified.

Libraries of TCR beta came from iRepertoire HTBI primers plus Arm-PCR of CDR3 regions. TCRdb redid the calling of the multiplex PCR reads with MiXCR, one entry per CDR3 protein. The sample holds about 430,000 distinct CDR3 sequences; approximately 16% are singletons and the top ten take 7.8%. The time point denotes: newly diagnosed GD, antithyroid drugs for less than 3 months. Preparation of the TCR library used RNA extracted from PBMCs. Overall study findings and caveats: Only a small sample size was used, which may have cut accuracy. Clonotypes that were public and shared totalled 2,500 to 3,500 in persistent patients versus roughly 1,000 in new patients.

The same data also contributed to another study, on T cells in Graves' hyperthyroidism and ophthalmopathy. That paper notes: Blood also contained most expanded thyroid clonotypes above 0.001.

This sequence originates from a woman in her forties with Graves disease. The chain is built from TRBV24-1 and TRBJ1-5, with D perhaps matching TRBD1 (5 bases). The sample consisted of peripheral blood mononuclear cells (PBMCs), taken at new diagnosis, from a patient treated with antithyroid drugs. The CDR3 DNA follows: TGTGCCACCAGTTCAGGGAGGGACAATCAGCCCCAGCATTTT. It specifies CATSSGRDNQPQHF.